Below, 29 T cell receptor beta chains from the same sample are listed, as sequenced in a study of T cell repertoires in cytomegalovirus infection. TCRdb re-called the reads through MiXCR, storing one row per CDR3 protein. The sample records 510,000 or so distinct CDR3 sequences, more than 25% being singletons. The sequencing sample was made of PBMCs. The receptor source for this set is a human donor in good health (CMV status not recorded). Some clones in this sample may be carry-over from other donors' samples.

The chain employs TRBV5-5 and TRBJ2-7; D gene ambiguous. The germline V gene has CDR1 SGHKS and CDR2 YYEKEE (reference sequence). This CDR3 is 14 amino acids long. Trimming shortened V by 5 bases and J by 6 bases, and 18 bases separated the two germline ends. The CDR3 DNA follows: TGTGCCAGCAGTCCGGCTAGTAGTGGCTTCGAGCAGTACTTC. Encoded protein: CASSPASSGFEQYF.

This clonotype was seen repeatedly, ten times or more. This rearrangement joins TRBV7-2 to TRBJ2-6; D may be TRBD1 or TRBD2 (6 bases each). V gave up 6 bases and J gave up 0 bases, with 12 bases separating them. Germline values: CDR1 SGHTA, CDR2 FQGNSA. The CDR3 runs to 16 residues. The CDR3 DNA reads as TGTGCCAGCAGGGAAGGGGGGAACTCTGGGGCCAACGTCCTGACTTTC. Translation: CASREGGNSGANVLTF.

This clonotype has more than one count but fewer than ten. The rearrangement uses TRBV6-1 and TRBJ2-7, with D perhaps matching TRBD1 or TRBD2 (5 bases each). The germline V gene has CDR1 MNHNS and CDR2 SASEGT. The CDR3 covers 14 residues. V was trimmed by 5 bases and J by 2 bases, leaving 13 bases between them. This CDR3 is CASSTYSGPYEQYF. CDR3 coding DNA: TGTGCCAGCAGTACGTATTCGGGGCCCTACGAGCAGTACTTC.

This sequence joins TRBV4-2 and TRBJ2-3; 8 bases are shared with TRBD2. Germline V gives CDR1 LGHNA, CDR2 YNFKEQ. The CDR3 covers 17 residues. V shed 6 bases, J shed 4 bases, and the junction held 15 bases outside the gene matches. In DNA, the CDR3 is TGTGCCAGCAGGGGGGGGCGGGAGGCTCATCTCGCAGATACGCAGTATTTT. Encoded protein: CASRGGREAHLADTQYF.

The CDR3 DNA follows: TGTGCCAGCAGTGCCCTCAGTGGGACAGGGATAGCCAAAAACATTCAGTACTTC. The encoded protein is CASSALSGTGIAKNIQYF. The genes are TRBV6-1 and TRBJ2-4, with TRBD1 matching 9 bases. V lost 4 bases and J lost 0; bases outside the gene matches: 10. CDR3 length: 18 amino acids. Germline-derived CDR1 and CDR2 are MNHNS and SASEGT.

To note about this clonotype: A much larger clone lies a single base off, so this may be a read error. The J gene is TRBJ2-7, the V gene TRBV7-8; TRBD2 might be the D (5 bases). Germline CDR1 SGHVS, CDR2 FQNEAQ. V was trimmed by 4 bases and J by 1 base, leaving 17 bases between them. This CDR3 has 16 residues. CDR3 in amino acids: CASSWGATESSYEQYF. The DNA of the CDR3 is TGTGCCAGCAGCTGGGGAGCCACAGAGTCTTCCTACGAGCAGTACTTC. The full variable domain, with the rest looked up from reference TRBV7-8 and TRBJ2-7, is GAGVSQSPRYKVAKRGQDVALRCDPISGHVSLFWYQQALGQGPEFLTYFQNEAQLDKSGLPSDRFFAERPEGSVSTLKIQRTQQEDSAVYLCASSWGATESSYEQYFGPGTRLTVT.

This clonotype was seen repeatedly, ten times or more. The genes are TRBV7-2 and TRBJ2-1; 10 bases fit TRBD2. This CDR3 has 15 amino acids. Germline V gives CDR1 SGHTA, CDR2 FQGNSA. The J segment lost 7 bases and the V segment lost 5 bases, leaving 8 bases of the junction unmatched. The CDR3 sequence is CASSRVAGGPNEQFF. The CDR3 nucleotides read TGTGCCAGCAGCCGGGTAGCGGGAGGCCCAAATGAGCAGTTCTTC.

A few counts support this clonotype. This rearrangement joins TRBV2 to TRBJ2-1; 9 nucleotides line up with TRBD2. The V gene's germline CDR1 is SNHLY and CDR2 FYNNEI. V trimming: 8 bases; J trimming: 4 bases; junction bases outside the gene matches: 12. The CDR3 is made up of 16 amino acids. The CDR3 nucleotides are TGTGCCAGCCGGTTGGCGGGAGGGAGTAGGTACAATGAGCAGTTCTTC. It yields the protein CASRLAGGSRYNEQFF.

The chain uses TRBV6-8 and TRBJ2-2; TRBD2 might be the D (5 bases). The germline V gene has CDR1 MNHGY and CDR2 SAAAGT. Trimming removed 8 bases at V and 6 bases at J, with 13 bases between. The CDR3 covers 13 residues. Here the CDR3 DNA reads TGTGCCAGCCGGACGGGGTATGCCGGGGAGCTGTTTTTT. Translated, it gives CASRTGYAGELFF.

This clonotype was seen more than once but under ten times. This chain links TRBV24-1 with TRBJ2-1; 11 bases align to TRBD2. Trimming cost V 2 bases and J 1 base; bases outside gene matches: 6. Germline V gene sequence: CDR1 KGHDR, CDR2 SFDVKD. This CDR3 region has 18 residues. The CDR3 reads CATSDSWGTSGSYNEQFF. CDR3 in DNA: TGTGCCACCAGTGATTCGTGGGGGACTAGCGGATCCTACAATGAGCAGTTCTTC.

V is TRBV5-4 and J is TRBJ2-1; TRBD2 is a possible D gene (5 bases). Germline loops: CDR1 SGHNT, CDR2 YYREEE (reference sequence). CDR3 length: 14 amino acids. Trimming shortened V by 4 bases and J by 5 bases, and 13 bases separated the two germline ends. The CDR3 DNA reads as TGTGCCAGCAGCGGCGCGGGTAGTAACAATGAGCAGTTCTTC. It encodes CASSGAGSNNEQFF. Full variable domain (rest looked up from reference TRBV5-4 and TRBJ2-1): ETGVTQSPTHLIKTRGQQVTLRCSSQSGHNTVSWYQQALGQGPQFIFQYYREEENGRGNFPPRFSGLQFPNYSSELNVNALELDDSALYLCASSGAGSNNEQFFGPGTRLTVL.

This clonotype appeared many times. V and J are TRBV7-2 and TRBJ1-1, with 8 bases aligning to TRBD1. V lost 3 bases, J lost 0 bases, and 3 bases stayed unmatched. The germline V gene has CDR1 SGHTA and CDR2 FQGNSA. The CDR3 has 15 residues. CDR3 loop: CASSLTGALNTEAFF. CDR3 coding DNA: TGTGCCAGCAGCTTGACAGGGGCCTTGAACACTGAAGCTTTCTTT.

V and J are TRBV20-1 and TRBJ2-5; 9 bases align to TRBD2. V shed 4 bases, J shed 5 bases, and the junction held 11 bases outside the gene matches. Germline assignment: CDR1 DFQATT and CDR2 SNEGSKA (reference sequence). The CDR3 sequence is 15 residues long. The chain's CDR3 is CSANGGRGPGETQYF. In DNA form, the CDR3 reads TGCAGTGCTAATGGCGGGAGGGGACCAGGGGAGACCCAGTACTTC.

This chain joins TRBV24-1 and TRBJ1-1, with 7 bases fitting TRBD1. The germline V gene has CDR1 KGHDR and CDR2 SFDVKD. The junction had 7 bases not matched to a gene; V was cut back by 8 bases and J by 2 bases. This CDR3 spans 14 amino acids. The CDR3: CATTAGDRNTEAFF. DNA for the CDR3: TGTGCCACCACCGCAGGGGACAGAAACACTGAAGCTTTCTTT.

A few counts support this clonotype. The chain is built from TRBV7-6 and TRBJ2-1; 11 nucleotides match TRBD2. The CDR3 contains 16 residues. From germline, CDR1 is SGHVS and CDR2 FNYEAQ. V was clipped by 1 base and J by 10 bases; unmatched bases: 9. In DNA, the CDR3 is TGTGCCAGCAGCTTAGGGCTAGCGGGAGGCGGAATCGAGCAGTTCTTC. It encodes CASSLGLAGGGIEQFF.

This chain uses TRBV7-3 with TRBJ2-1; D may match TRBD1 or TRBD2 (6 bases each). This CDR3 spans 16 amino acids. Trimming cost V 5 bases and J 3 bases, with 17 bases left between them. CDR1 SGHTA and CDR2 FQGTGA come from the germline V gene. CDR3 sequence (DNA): TGTGCCAGCAGCCCTGCCTCGGGGGCCGGCTACAATGAGCAGTTCTTC. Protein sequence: CASSPASGAGYNEQFF.

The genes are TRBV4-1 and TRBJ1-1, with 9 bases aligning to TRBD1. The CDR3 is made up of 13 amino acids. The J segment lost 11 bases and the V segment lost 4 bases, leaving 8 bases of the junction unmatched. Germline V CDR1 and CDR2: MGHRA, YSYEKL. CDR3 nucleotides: TGCGCCAGCAGCCCTCCGGGACAGGGTGTTGCTTTCTTT. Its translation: CASSPPGQGVAFF.

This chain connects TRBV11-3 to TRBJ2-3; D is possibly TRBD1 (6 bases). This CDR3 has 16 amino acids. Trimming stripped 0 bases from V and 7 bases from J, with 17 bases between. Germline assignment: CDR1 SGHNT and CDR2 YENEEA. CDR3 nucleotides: TGTGCCAGCAGCTTAGATACCTGGGGGCGGCAAAATACGCAGTATTTT. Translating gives CASSLDTWGRQNTQYF.

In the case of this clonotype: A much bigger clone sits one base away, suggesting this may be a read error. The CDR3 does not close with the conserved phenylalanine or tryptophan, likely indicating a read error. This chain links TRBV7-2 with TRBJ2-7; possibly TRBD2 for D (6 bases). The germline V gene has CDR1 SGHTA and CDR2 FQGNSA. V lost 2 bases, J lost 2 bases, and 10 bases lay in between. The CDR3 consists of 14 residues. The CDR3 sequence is CASSLSSATYEQYL. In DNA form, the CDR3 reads TGTGCCAGCAGCTTATCTAGCGCAACCTACGAGCAGTACCTC.

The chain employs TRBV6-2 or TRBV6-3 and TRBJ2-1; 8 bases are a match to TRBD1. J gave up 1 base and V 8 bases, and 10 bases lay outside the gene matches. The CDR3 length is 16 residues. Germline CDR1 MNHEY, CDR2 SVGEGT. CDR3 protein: CASGQGQAFSYNEQFF. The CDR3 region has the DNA TGTGCCAGCGGGCAGGGACAGGCCTTTTCCTACAATGAGCAGTTCTTC.

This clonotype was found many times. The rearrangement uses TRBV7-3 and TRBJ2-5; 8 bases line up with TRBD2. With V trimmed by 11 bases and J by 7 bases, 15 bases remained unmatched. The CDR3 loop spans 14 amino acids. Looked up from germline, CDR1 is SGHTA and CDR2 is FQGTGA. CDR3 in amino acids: CASGAGGTFGTQYF. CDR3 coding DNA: TGTGCCTCGGGGGCGGGAGGCACCTTTGGGACCCAGTACTTC. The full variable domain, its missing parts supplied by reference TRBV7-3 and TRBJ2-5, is GAGVSQTPSNKVTEKGKYVELRCDPISGHTALYWYRQSLGQGPEFLIYFQGTGAADDSGLPNDRFFAVRPEGSVSTLKIQRTERGDSAVYLCASGAGGTFGTQYFGPGTRLLVL.

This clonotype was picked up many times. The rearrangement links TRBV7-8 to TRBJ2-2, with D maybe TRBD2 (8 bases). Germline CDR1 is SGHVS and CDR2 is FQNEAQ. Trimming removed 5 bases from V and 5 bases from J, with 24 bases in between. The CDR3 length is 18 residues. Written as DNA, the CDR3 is TGTGCCAGCAGCAAAACAGGGGAGACTAGCGTCTATACCGGGGAGCTGTTTTTT. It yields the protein CASSKTGETSVYTGELFF.

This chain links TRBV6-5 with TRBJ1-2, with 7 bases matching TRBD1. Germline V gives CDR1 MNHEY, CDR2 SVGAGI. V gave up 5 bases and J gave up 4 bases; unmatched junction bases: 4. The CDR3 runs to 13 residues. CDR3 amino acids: CASSNDRAYGYTF. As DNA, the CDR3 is TGTGCCAGCAGTAACGACAGGGCCTATGGCTACACCTTC.

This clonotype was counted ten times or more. The CDR3 nucleotides read TGTGCCAGCAGTCGGGGGGAGGAAGAGACCCAGTACTTC. Translated: CASSRGEEETQYF. This chain connects TRBV7-2 to TRBJ2-5; 7 bases line up with TRBD2. V dropped 6 bases and J dropped 3; count of bases not matched to a gene: 4. The germline gives CDR1 SGHTA, CDR2 FQGNSA. The CDR3 consists of 13 residues.

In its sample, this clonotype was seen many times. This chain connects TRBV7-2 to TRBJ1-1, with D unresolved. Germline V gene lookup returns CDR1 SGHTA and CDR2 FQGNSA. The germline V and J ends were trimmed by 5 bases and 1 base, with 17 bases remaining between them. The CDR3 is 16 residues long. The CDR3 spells CASSISVWSRNTEAFF. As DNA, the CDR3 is TGTGCCAGCAGCATCTCCGTTTGGTCGAGGAACACTGAAGCTTTCTTT.

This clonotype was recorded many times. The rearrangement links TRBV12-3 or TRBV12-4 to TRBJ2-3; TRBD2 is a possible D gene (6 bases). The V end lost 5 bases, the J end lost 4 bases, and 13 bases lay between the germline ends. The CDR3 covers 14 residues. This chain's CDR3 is CASSPRELPDTQYF. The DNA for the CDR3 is TGTGCCAGCAGTCCTCGGGAGTTGCCAGATACGCAGTATTTT.

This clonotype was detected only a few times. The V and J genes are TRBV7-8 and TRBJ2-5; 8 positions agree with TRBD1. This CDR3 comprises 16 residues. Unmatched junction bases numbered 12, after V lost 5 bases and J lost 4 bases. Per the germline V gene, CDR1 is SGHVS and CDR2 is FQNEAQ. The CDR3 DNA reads TGTGCCAGCAGCCCCGGACAGGGTATGGGGTTAGAGACCCAGTACTTC. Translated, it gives CASSPGQGMGLETQYF. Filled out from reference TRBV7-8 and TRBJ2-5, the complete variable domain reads GAGVSQSPRYKVAKRGQDVALRCDPISGHVSLFWYQQALGQGPEFLTYFQNEAQLDKSGLPSDRFFAERPEGSVSTLKIQRTQQEDSAVYLCASSPGQGMGLETQYFGPGTRLLVL.

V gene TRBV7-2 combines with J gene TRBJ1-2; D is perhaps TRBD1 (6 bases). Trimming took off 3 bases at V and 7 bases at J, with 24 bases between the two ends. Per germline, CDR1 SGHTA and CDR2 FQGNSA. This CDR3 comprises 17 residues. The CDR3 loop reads CASSLMRAGVRGSGYTF. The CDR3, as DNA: TGTGCCAGCAGCTTGATGAGGGCAGGGGTCCGTGGGAGTGGCTACACCTTC.

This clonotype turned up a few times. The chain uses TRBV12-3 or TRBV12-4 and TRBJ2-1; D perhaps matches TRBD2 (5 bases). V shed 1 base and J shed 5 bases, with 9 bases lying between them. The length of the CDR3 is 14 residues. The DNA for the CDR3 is TGTGCCAGCAGTTTAGGTTCGGGAAACAATGAGCAGTTCTTC. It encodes CASSLGSGNNEQFF.